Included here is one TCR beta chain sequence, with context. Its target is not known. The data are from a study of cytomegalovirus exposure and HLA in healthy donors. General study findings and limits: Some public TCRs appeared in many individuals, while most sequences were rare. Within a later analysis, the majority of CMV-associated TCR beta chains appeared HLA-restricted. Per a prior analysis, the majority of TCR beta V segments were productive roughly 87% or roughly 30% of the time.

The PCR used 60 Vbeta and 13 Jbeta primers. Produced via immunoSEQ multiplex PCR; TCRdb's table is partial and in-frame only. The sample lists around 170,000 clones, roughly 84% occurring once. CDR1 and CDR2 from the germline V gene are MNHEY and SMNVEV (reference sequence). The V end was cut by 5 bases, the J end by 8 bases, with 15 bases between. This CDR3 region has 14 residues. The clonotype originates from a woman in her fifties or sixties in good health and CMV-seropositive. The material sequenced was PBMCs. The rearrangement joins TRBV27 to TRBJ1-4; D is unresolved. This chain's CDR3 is CASSQGGLGEKLFF. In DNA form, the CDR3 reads TGTGCCAGCAGTCAAGGTGGACTTGGCGAAAAACTGTTTTTT.